Presented here are 4 T cell receptor beta chains from one specimen sequenced in a study of T cells after yellow fever vaccination. TCRdb recomputed calls from the 5' RACE reads with MiXCR, one row per CDR3 protein. The sample lists hundreds of thousands of distinct CDR3 sequences, approximately 18% occurring once. Specimen: PBMCs, collected before the yellow fever booster vaccination. The receptors come from a man aged 18 to 29 who received the YFV17D yellow fever vaccine.

There are a few counts of this clonotype. The chain has TRBV5-1 and TRBJ2-2, with D tentatively TRBD2 (5 bases). Germline CDR1 reads SGHRS; CDR2 reads YFSETQ. V dropped 2 bases and J dropped 7 bases, with 9 bases sitting between them. This CDR3 has 13 amino acids. Here the CDR3 reads CASSFVGVGELFF. The CDR3 region has the DNA TGCGCCAGCAGCTTTGTGGGAGTCGGGGAGCTGTTTTTT.

V gene TRBV5-1 combines with J gene TRBJ2-7; D is unclear. Germline V gene data show CDR1 as SGHRS and CDR2 as YFSETQ. The CDR3 loop spans 14 amino acids. Trimming stripped 5 bases from V and 2 bases from J, with 14 bases between. The DNA for the CDR3 is TGCGCCAGCAGTTTGTCCAAAGGGCCCTACGAGCAGTACTTC. This encodes CASSLSKGPYEQYF.

Only a few counts were recorded for this clonotype. V usage is TRBV12-3 or TRBV12-4 and J usage is TRBJ2-2; no definite D call. V was cut by 7 bases and J by 2 bases, with 8 bases left in between. CDR3 length: 13 residues. The CDR3 region is CASNSRNTGELFF. CDR3 DNA sequence: TGTGCCAGCAACAGTCGCAACACCGGGGAGCTGTTTTTT.

The chain recombines TRBV27 with TRBJ2-7, with D possibly matching TRBD2 (5 bases). Germline CDR1 is MNHEY and CDR2 is SMNVEV (reference sequence). Deletions cut 7 bases from V and 6 bases from J, with 16 bases between. The CDR3 loop spans 13 amino acids. The CDR3 spells CASKSWRRSEQYV. DNA of the CDR3: TGTGCCAGCAAATCCTGGCGGAGGAGCGAGCAGTACGTC.